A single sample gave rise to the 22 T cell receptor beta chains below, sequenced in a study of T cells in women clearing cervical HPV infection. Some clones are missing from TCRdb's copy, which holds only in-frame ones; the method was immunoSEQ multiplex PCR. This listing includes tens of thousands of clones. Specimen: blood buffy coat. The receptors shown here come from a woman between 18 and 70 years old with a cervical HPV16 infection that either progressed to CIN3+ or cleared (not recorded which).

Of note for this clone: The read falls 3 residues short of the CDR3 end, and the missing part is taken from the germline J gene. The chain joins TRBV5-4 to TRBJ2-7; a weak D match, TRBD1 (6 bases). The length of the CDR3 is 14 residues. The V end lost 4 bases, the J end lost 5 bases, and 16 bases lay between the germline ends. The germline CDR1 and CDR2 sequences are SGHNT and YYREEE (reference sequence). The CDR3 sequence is CASSSPRDNHEQYF. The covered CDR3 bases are TGTGCCAGCAGCAGCCCTCGGGACAACCACGAG.

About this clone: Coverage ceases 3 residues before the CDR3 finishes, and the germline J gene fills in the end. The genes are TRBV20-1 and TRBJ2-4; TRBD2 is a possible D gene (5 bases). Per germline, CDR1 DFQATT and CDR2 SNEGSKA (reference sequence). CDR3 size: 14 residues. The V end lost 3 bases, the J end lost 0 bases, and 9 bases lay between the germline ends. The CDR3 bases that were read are TGCAGTGCTAGCCCCGGACTAGCCAAAAACATT. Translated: CSASPGLAKNI. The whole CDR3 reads CSASPGLAKNIQYF.

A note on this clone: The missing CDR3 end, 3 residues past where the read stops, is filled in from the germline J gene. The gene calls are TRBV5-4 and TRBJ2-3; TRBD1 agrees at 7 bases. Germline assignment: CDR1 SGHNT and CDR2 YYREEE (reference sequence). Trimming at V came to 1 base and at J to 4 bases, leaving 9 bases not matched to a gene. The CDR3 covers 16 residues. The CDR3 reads CASSLPRGKRADTQYF. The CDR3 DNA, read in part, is TGTGCCAGCAGCTTGCCCAGGGGGAAGCGTGCAGATACG. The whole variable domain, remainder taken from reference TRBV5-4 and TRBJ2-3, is ETGVTQSPTHLIKTRGQQVTLRCSSQSGHNTVSWYQQALGQGPQFIFQYYREEENGRGNFPPRFSGLQFPNYSSELNVNALELDDSALYLCASSLPRGKRADTQYFGPGTRLTVL.

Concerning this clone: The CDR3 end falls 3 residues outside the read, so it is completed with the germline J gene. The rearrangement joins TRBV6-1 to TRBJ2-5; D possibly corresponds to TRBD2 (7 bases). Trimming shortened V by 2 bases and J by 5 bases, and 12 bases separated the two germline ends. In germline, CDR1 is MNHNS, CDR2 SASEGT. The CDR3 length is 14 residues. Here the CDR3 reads CASSEFGGRETQYF. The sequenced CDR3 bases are TGTGCCAGCAGTGAATTCGGGGGGCGGGAGACC.

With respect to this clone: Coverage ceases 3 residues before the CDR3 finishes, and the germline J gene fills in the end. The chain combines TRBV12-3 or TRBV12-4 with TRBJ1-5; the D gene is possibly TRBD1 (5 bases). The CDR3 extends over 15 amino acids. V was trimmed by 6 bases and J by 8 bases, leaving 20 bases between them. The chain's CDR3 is CASSFARAGGEPQHF. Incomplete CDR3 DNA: TGTGCCAGCAGCTTTGCCAGGGCAGGAGGGGAGCCC.

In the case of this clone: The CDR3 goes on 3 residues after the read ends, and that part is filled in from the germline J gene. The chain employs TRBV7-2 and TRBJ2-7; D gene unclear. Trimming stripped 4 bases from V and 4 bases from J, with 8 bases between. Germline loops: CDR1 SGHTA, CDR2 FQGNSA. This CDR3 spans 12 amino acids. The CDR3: CASSSTYYEQYF. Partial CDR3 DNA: TGTGCCAGCAGCTCTACGTATTACGAG.

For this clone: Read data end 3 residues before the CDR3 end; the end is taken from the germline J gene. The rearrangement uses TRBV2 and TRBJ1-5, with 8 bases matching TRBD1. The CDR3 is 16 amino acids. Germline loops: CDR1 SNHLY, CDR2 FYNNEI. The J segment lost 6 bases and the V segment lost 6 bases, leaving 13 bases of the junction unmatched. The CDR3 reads CASSDIDRGGFQPQHF. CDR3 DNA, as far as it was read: TGTGCCAGCAGCGATATCGACAGGGGAGGTTTTCAGCCC.

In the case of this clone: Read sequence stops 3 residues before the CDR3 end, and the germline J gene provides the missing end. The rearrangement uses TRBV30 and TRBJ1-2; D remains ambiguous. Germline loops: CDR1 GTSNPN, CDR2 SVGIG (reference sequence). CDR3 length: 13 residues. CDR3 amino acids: CAWSVLRQDTYTF. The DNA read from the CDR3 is TGTGCCTGGAGTGTACTCAGACAAGATACC.

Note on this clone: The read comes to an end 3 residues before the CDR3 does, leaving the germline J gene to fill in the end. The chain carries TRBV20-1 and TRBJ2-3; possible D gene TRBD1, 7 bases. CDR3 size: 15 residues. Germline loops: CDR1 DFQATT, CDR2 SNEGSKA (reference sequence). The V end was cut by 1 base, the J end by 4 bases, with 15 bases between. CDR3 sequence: CSARGQGGLADTQYF. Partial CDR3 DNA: TGCAGTGCTAGAGGTCAGGGGGGATTAGCAGATACG.

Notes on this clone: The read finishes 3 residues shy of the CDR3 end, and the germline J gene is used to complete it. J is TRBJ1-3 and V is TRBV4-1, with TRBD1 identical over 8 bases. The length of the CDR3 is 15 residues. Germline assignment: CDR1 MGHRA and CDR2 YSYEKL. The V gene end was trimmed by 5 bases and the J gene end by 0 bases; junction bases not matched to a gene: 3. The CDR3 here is CASSSGTGSGNTIYF. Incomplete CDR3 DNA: TGCGCCAGCAGCTCCGGGACAGGCTCTGGAAACACC.

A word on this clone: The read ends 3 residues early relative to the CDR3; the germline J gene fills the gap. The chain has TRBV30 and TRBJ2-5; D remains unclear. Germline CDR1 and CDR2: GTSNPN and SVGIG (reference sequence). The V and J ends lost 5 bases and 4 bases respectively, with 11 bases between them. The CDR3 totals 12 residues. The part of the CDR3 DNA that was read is TGTGCCTGGTTCCCCAACGGAGAGACC. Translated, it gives CAWFPNGET. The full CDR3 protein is CAWFPNGETQYF.

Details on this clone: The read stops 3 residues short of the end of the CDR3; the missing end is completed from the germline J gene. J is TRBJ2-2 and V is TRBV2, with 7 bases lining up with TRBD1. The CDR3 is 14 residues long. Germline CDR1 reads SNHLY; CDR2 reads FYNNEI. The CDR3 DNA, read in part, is TGTGCCAGCAGGGTGGGACAGCCAGTGGAAAAG. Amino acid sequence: CASRVGQPVEK. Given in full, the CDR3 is CASRVGQPVEKLFF.

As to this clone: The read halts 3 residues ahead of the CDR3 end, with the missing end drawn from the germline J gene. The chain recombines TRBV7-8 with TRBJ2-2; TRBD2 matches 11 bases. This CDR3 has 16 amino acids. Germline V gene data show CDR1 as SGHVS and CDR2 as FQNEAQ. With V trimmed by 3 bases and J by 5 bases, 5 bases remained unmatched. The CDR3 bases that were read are TGTGCCAGCAGCTTTATAGCGGGGGGGGTGACCGGGGAG. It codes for CASSFIAGGVTGE. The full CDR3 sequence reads CASSFIAGGVTGELFF.

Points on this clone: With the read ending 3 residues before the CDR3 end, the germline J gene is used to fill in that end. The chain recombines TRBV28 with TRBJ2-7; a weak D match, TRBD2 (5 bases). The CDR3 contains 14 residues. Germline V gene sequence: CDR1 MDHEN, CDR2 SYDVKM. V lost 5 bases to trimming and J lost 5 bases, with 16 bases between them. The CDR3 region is CASSGLELINEQYF. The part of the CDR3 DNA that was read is TGTGCCAGCAGTGGACTCGAGCTGATAAACGAG.

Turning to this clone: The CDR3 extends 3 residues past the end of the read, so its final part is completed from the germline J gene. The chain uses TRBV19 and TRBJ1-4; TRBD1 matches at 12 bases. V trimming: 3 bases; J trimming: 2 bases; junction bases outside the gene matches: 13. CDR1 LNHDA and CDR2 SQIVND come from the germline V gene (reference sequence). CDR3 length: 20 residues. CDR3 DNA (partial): TGTGCCAGTAGTATCCATGCAGGGACAGGGGGCGCGACTACTAATGAAAAA. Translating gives CASSIHAGTGGATTNEK. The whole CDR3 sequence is CASSIHAGTGGATTNEKLFF. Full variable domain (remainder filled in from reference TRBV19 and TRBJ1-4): DGGITQSPKYLFRKEGQNVTLSCEQNLNHDAMYWYRQDPGQGLRLIYYSQIVNDFQKGDIAEGYSVSREKKESFPLTVTSAQKNPTAFYLCASSIHAGTGGATTNEKLFFGSGTQLSVL.

The covered CDR3 bases are TGTGCCAGTAGTGCAGGGGTGATGAACACTGAA. Its protein is CASSAGVMNTE. The whole CDR3 protein reads CASSAGVMNTEAFF. This chain links TRBV19 with TRBJ1-1; TRBD1 is a possible D gene (6 bases). The observed sequence ends 3 residues before the CDR3 terminus, with the missing tail filled in from the germline J gene. V gave up 5 bases and J gave up 0 bases, with 10 bases separating them. Germline CDR1 and CDR2: LNHDA and SQIVND (reference sequence). The CDR3 extends over 14 amino acids.

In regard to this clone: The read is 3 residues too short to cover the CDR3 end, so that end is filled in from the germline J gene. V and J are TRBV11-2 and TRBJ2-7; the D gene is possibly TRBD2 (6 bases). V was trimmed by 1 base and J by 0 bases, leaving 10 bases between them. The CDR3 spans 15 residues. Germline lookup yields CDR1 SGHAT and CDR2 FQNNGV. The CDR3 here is CASSLGAGSSYEQYF. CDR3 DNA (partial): TGTGCCAGCAGCTTAGGGGCGGGGAGCTCCTACGAG. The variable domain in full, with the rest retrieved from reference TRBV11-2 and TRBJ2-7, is EAGVAQSPRYKIIEKRQSVAFWCNPISGHATLYWYQQILGQGPKLLIQFQNNGVVDDSQLPKDRFSAERLKGVDSTLKIQPAKLEDSAVYLCASSLGAGSSYEQYFGPGTRLTVT.

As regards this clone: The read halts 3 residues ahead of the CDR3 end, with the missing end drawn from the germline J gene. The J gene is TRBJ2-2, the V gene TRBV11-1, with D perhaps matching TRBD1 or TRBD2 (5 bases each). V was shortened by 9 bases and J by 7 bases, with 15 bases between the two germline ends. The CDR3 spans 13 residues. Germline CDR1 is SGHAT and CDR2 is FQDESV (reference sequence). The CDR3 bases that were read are TGTGCCAGTAGATTTACAGGAGGCGGGGAG. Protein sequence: CASRFTGGGE. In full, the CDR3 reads CASRFTGGGELFF. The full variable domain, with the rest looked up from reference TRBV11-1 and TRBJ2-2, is EAEVAQSPRYKITEKSQAVAFWCDPISGHATLYWYRQILGQGPELLVQFQDESVVDDSQLPKDRFSAERLKGVDSTLKIQPAELGDSAMYLCASRFTGGGELFFGEGSRLTVL.

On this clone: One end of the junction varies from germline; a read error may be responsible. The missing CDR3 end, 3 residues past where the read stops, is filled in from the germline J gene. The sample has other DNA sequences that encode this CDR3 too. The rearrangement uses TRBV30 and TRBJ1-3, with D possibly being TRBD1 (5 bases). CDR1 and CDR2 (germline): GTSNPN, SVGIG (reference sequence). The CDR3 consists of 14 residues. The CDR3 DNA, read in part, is TGTGCCTGGCACTCGCAGGGCTCTGGAAACACG. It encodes CAWHSQGSGNT. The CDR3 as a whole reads CAWHSQGSGNTIYF.

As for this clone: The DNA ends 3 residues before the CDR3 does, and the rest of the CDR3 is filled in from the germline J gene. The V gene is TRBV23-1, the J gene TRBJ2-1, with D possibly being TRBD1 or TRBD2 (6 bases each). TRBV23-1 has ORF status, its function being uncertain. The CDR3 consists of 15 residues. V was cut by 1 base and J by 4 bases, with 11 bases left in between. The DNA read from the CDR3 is TGCGCCAGCAGTCAATTCCAGGGGAGGTACAATGAG. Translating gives CASSQFQGRYNE. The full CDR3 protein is CASSQFQGRYNEQFF.

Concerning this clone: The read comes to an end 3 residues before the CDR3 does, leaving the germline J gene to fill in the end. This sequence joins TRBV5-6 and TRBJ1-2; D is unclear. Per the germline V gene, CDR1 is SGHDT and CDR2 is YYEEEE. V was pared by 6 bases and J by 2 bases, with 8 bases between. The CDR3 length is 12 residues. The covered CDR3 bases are TGTGCCAGCACCTCGGGGAACTATGGC. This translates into CASTSGNYG. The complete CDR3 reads CASTSGNYGYTF.

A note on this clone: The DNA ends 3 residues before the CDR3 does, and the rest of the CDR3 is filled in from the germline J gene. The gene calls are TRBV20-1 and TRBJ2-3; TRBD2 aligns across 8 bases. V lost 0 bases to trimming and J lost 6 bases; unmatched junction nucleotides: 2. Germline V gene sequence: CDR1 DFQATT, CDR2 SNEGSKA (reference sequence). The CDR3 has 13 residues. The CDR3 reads CSAREAGDDTQYF. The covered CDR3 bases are TGCAGTGCTAGAGAAGCGGGAGACGATACG.